This T cell receptor beta chain was identified in a study of blood T cell repertoires in COVID-19. Looking at the study overall: The United States, Italy and Spain supplied acute and convalescent COVID-19 samples. The analysed material was cDNA or gDNA that came from T cells, B-cell-depleted T cells, or PBMCs.

Per the germline V gene, CDR1 is MNHEY and CDR2 is SVGAGI. Germline trimming cut 5 bases from V and 4 bases from J; bases unmatched to any gene: 10. This CDR3 contains 15 residues. In the source study's methods: Scientists estimated how many nucleated cells there were by amplifying reference gene primers. Method: immunoSEQ multiplex PCR; TCRdb's copy keeps in-frame clones and lacks some. V, J and clone size were drawn from that table, and D and trimming were deduced from the DNA. The sample lists 100,000 to 150,000 clones, approximately 80% occurring once. This chain links TRBV6-5 with TRBJ2-5; TRBD2 matches at 7 bases. The specimen was peripheral blood. This TCR was sampled from a middle-aged man with active or convalescent COVID-19. CDR3 in amino acids: CASSTLGLDRETQYF. CDR3 DNA: TGTGCCAGCAGTACTCTCGGACTAGATCGAGAGACCCAGTACTTC.